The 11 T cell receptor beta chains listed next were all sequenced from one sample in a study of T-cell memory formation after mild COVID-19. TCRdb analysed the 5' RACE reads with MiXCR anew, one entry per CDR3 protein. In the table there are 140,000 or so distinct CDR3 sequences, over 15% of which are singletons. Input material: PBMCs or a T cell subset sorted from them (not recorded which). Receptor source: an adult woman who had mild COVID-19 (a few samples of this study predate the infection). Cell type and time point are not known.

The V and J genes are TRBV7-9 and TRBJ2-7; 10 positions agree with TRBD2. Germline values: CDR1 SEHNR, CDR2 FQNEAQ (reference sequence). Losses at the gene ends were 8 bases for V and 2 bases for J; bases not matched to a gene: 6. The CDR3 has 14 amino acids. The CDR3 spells CASDLAGVTYEQYF. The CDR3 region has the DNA TGTGCCAGCGATCTAGCGGGGGTGACCTACGAGCAGTACTTC.

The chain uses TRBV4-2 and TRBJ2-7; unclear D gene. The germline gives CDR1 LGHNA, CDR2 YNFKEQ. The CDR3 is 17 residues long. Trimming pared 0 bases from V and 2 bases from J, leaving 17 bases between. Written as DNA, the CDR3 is TGTGCCAGCAGCCAAGAACCGGAAAGCCAGCTCGCCTACGAGCAGTACTTC. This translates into CASSQEPESQLAYEQYF.

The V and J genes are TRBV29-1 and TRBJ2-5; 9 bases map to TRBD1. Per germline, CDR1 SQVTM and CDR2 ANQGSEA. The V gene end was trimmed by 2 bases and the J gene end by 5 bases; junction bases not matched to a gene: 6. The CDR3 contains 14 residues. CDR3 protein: CSVENRDRDETQYF. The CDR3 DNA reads TGCAGCGTTGAAAACCGGGACAGGGACGAGACCCAGTACTTC.

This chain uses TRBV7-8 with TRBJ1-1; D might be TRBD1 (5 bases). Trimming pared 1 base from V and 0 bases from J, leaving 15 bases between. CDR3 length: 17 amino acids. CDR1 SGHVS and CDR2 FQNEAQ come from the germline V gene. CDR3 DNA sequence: TGTGCCAGCAGCTTAGGAGGGGCCCTCAATTTGAACACTGAAGCTTTCTTT. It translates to CASSLGGALNLNTEAFF.

The CDR3, as DNA: TGTGCCAGCAGCTCTAGTTCCCCGACACGAGTCTACGAGCAGTACTTC. It codes for CASSSSSPTRVYEQYF. The rearrangement uses TRBV5-6 and TRBJ2-7; D unresolved. Germline CDR1 SGHDT, CDR2 YYEEEE. The CDR3 contains 16 residues. Between the trimmed V and J ends, which lost 3 bases and 3 bases, there was a span of 19 bases. Together with reference TRBV5-6 and TRBJ2-7, the CDR3 gives the full variable domain: DAGVTQSPTHLIKTRGQQVTLRCSPKSGHDTVSWYQQALGQGPQFIFQYYEEEERQRGNFPDRFSGHQFPNYSSELNVNALLLGDSALYLCASSSSSPTRVYEQYFGPGTRLTVT.

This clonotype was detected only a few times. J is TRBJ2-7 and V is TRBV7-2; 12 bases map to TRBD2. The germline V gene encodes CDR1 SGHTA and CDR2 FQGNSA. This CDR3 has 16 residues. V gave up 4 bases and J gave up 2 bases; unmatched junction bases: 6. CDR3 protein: CASSSRLAGVAYEQYF. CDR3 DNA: TGTGCCAGCAGCTCGAGACTAGCGGGAGTGGCCTACGAGCAGTACTTC.

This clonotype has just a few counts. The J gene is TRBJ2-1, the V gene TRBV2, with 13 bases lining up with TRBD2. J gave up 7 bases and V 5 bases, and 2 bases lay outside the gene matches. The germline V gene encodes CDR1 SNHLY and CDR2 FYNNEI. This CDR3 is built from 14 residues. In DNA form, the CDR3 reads TGTGCCAGCAGTTGGACTAGCGGGGGTAATGAGCAGTTCTTC. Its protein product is CASSWTSGGNEQFF.

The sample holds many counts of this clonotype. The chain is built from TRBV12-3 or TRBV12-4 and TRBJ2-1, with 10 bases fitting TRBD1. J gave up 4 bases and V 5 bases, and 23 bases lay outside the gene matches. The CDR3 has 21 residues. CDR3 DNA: TGTGCCAGCAGTCCTATCTTGGGACAGGGGTCTAACCCGAGCAAGTACAATGAGCAGTTCTTC. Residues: CASSPILGQGSNPSKYNEQFF.

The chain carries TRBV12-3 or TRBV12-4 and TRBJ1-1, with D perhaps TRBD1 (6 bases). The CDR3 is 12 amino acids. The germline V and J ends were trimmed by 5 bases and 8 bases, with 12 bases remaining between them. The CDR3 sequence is CASSPGQIEAFF. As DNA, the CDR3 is TGTGCCAGCAGTCCCGGACAGATAGAAGCTTTCTTT.

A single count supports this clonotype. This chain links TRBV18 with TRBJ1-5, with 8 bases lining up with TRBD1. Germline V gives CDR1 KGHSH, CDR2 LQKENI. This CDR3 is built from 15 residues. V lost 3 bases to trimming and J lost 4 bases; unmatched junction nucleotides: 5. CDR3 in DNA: TGTGCCAGCTCACCCGGACAGGGACCAAATCAGCCCCAGCATTTT. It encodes CASSPGQGPNQPQHF.

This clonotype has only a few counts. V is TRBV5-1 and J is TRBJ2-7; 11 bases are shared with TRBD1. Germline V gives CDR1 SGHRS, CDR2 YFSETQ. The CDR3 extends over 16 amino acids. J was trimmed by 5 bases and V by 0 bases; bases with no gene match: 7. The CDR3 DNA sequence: TGCGCCAGCAGCTTGGATGTTGGACAGGGGGCCAACGAGCAGTACTTC. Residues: CASSLDVGQGANEQYF. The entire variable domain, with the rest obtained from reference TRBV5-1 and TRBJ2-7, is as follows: KAGVTQTPRYLIKTRGQQVTLSCSPISGHRSVSWYQQTPGQGLQFLFEYFSETQRNKGNFPGRFSGRQFSNSRSEMNVSTLELGDSALYLCASSLDVGQGANEQYFGPGTRLTVT.